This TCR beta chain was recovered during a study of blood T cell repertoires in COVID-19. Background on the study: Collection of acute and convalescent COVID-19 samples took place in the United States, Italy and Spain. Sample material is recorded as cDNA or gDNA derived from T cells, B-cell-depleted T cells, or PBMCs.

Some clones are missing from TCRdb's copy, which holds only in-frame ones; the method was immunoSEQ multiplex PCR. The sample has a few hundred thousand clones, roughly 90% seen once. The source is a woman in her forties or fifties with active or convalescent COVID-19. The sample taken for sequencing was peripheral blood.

Here the CDR3 DNA reads TGTGCCAGCAGCCAAGACCAACCCGGGACAGGGGATCGTTCACCCCTCCACTTT. As protein: CASSQDQPGTGDRSPLHF. The chain uses TRBV3-1 (or the pseudogene TRBV3-2) and TRBJ1-6; 10 positions agree with TRBD1. V lost 0 bases to trimming and J lost 9 bases; unmatched junction nucleotides: 11. The CDR3 is 18 amino acids. CDR1 and CDR2 from the germline V gene are LGHDT and YNNKEL (reference sequence).